Shown below are 3 T cell receptor beta chains from a single sample sequenced in a study of vaccination effects on CD4 cells after COVID-19. After expansion with viral peptide pools in the ViraFEST assay, antigen-specific CD4+ T cells were sequenced. With roughly 9 days of culture completed, CD4+ T cells were isolated. Vaccinated participants had no history of SARS-CoV-2 infection and tested negative for nucleocapsid antibodies. Their antigens are not known. Clones were read by immunoSEQ multiplex PCR, and TCRdb kept only the in-frame ones, dropping some. The table records 55,000 to 75,000 clones, more than 70% of them present only once. The sample consisted of CD4+ T cells from PBMCs cultured with HCoV-NL63 spike peptides, taken before COVID-19 vaccination. These receptors came from a human donor who received a COVID-19 vaccine.

The chain is built from TRBV12-5 and TRBJ2-5; no reliable D call. Between the trimmed V and J ends, which lost 5 bases and 4 bases, there was a span of 5 bases. The CDR3 is 11 residues long. Germline V gives CDR1 LGHNT, CDR2 FRNRAP. The CDR3 reads CASGPRETQYF. CDR3 sequence (DNA): TGTGCTAGTGGTCCCCGAGAGACCCAGTACTTC.

This clone appeared once. Here the CDR3 reads CASSRLNRGNYGYTF. CDR3 coding DNA: TGTGCCAGCAGCAGGCTCAACAGGGGGAACTATGGCTACACCTTC. The chain recombines TRBV21-1 with TRBJ1-2; TRBD1 was called by the table and not checked on the DNA. TRBV21-1 is shown as a pseudogene. CDR3 size: 15 residues.

The chain joins TRBV19 to TRBJ1-1; D is undetermined. CDR3 size: 13 residues. Trimming took off 3 bases at V and 0 bases at J, with 5 bases between the two ends. Germline V CDR1 and CDR2: LNHDA, SQIVND (reference sequence). The CDR3 loop is CASSIFLNTEAFF. CDR3 coding DNA: TGTGCCAGTAGTATTTTCCTGAACACTGAAGCTTTCTTT.